Below are 2 T cell receptor beta chains sequenced from a single sample in a study of shared clonotypes between healthy human individuals. Generated by immunoSEQ multiplex PCR, the TCRdb table keeps only in-frame clones and is missing some. This table has millions of clones, approximately 94% appearing once. Sequencing used naive CD4+ T cells sorted from blood. Subset indicated: CD45RA+ positively selected. The source is a man aged 18-30 years in good health.

This chain links TRBV6-6 with TRBJ2-2; D is possibly TRBD2 (5 bases). This CDR3 comprises 13 residues. Trimming cost V 11 bases and J 7 bases, with 17 bases left between them. The germline V gene encodes CDR1 MNHNY and CDR2 SVGAGI (reference sequence). CDR3 residues: CASARGLGGELFF. The CDR3 DNA reads TGTGCCTCCGCCAGAGGGTTGGGCGGGGAGCTGTTTTTT.

DNA for the CDR3: TGTGCCAGCAGTGAAGAGGGTTGGAACACTGAAGCTTTCTTT. This sequence encodes CASSEEGWNTEAFF. The rearrangement links TRBV6-1 to TRBJ1-1; D remains ambiguous. Germline loops: CDR1 MNHNS, CDR2 SASEGT. This CDR3 has 14 amino acids. V lost 1 base and J 1 base, leaving 7 bases between the germline ends.